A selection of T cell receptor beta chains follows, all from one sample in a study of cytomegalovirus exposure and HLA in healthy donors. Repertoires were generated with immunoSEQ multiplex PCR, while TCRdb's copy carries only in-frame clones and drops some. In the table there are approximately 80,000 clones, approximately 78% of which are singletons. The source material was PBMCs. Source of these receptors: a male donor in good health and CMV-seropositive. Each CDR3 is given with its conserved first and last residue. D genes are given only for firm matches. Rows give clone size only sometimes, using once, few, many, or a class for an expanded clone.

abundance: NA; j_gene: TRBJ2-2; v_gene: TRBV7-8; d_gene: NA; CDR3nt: TGTGCCAGCAGCTTCCCGGGTAGCGTCCCGACGGGGGCCGGGGAGCTGTTTTTT; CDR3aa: CASSFPGSVPTGAGELFF
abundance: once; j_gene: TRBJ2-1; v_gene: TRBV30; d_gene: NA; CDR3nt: TGTGCCTGGAGTCACGGTAGACGGGGGACTGAGCAGTTCTTC; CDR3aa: CAWSHGRRGTEQFF
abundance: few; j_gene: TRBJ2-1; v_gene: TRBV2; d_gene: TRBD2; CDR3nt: TGTGCCAGCACGCTAGCGGGAATGAATGAGCAGTTCTTC; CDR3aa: CASTLAGMNEQFF
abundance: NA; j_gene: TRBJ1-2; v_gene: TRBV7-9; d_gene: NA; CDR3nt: TGTGCCAGCAACAACCAGGGGATTAACTATGGCTACACCTTC; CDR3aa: CASNNQGINYGYTF
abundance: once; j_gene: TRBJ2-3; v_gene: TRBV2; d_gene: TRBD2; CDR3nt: TGTGCCAGCGCAATGGGGCTAGCGGGCACAGATACGCAGTATTTT; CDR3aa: CASAMGLAGTDTQYF
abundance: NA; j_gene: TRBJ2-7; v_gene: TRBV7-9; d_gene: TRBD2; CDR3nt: TGTGCCAGCAGCTCATATGGGGGGACTAGCGGCTACGAGCAGTACTTC; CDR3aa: CASSSYGGTSGYEQYF
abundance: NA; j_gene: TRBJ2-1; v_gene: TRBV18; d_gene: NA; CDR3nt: TGTGCCAGCTCACCAGTGCGGCAGGGTGAGCAGTTCTTC; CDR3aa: CASSPVRQGEQFF
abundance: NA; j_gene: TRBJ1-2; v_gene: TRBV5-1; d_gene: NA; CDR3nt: TGCGCCAGCAGCTTGGGTGGGATCGAGGGTGGCTACACCTTC; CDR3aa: CASSLGGIEGGYTF
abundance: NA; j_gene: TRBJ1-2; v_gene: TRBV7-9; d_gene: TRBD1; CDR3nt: TGTGCCAGCAGCTTAGCTAAGTCGGACAGGGGTGAAGGCTACACCTTC; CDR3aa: CASSLAKSDRGEGYTF
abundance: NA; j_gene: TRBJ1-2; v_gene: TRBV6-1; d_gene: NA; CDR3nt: TGTGCCAGCAGCGCCACATCTAACTATGGCTACACCTTC; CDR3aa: CASSATSNYGYTF
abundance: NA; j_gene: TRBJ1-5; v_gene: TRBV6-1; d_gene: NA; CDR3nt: TGTGCCAGCAGTGAAGGACAGATAAGCAATCAGCCCCAGCATTTT; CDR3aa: CASSEGQISNQPQHF
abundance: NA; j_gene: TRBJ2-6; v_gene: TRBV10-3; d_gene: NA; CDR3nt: TGTGCCATCAAAACGACAGGCTCTGGGGCCAACGTCCTGACTTTC; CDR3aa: CAIKTTGSGANVLTF
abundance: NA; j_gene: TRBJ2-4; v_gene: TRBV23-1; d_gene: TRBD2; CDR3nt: TGCGCCAGCAGTCCGCTAGCGGGTTCCAAAAACATTCAGTACTTC; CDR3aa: CASSPLAGSKNIQYF
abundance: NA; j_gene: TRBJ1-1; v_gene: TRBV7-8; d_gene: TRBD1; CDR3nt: TGTGCCAGCAGCTTAAACCCCACAGGGGTGAACACTGAAGCTTTCTTT; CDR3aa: CASSLNPTGVNTEAFF
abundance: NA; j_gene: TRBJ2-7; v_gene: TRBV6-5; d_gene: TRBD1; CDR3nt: TGTGCCAGCAGCGCCGACAGGGGCCGCCACTACGAGCAGTACTTC; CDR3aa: CASSADRGRHYEQYF
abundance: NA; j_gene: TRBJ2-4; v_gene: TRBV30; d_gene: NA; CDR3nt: TGTGCCTGGAGTGGTCTACAGCGGAGGGGCAAAAACATTCAGTACTTC; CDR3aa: CAWSGLQRRGKNIQYF
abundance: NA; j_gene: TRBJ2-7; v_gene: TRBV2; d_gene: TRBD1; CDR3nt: TGTGCCAGCAGGCCAGAGGACAGGGTTCTCTCCTACGAGCAGTACTTC; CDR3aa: CASRPEDRVLSYEQYF
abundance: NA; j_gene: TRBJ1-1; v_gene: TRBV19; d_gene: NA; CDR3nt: TGTGCCAGTAGTACCACTGGGAACACTGAAGCTTTCTTT; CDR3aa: CASSTTGNTEAFF
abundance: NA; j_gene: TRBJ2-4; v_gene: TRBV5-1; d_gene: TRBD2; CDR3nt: TGCGCCAGCAGCTTGTCTCCCAGCGGGGTCGCCAAAAACATTCAGTACTTC; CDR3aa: CASSLSPSGVAKNIQYF
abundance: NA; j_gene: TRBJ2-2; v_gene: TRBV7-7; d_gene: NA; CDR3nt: TGTGCCAGCAGCGAGGGAACCGGGGAGCTGTTTTTT; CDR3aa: CASSEGTGELFF
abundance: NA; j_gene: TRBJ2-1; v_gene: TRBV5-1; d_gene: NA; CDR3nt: TGCGCCAGCAGCTTGGAGGGTGTCTGGCGGGATTCCTACAATGAGCAGTTCTTC; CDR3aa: CASSLEGVWRDSYNEQFF
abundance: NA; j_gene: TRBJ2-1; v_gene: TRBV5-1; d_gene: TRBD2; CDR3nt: TGCGCCAGCAGCTTGAGTAGCGGGGGGTCCTACAATGAGCAGTTCTTC; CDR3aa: CASSLSSGGSYNEQFF